The rows below give T cell receptor beta chains drawn from one sample of a study of CD8 T cells in Susac syndrome. TCRdb reanalysed the immunoSEQ multiplex PCR reads using MiXCR and keeps one entry per CDR3 protein. The top ten clones hold 0.095% to 0.12% of a sample with around 200,000 distinct CDR3 sequences, 90% to 95% of them seen once. The sample consisted of CD4+ T cells from PBMCs. These receptors came from a human donor in good health. The CDR3 runs from the conserved cysteine through the conserved F or W. The D gene is left open where the match is weak. Clone size is stated in some rows and not others, as once, few, many or a class when expanded.

TRBV29-1	TRBJ1-4	-	-	CSVVENEKLFF	TGCAGCGTTGTCGAAAATGAAAAACTGTTTTTT
TRBV6-6	TRBJ2-3	-	-	CASSPRGKTSTDTQYF	TGTGCCAGCAGTCCTCGGGGGAAGACTAGCACAGATACGCAGTATTTT
TRBV11-2	TRBJ1-3	-	-	CASSPLRKGNTIYF	TGTGCCAGCAGCCCCCTCCGAAAAGGAAACACCATATATTTT
TRBV5-1	TRBJ1-4	once	-	CASSLAGNEKLFF	TGCGCCAGCAGCTTGGCGGGTAATGAAAAACTGTTTTTT
TRBV5-1	TRBJ1-1	once	-	CASSLGAGENTEAFF	TGCGCCAGCAGCTTGGGAGCAGGGGAGAACACTGAAGCTTTCTTT
TRBV5-4	TRBJ1-1	-	-	CASSLAPGLNTEAFF	TGTGCCAGCAGCTTGGCCCCGGGGTTGAACACTGAAGCTTTCTTT
TRBV2	TRBJ2-5	-	TRBD1	CASSAGQGWVETQYF	TGTGCCAGCAGTGCAGGACAGGGCTGGGTAGAGACCCAGTACTTC
TRBV5-6	TRBJ2-6	once	-	CASSSRGGANVLTF	TGTGCCAGCAGCTCCCGAGGTGGGGCCAACGTCCTGACTTTC
TRBV6-5	TRBJ2-5	-	TRBD1	CASSSGQDWETQYF	TGTGCCAGCAGTTCCGGACAGGACTGGGAGACCCAGTACTTC
TRBV9	TRBJ1-2	-	TRBD1	CASSPKGGDYGYTF	TGTGCCAGCAGTCCTAAAGGGGGCGACTATGGCTACACCTTC
TRBV11-1	TRBJ2-1	-	-	CASSLTGIDEQFF	TGTGCCAGCAGCTTAACAGGGATCGATGAGCAGTTCTTC
TRBV29-1	TRBJ2-5	-	TRBD1	CSSFRQGGPETQYF	TGCAGCTCGTTTCGACAGGGTGGGCCAGAGACCCAGTACTTC
TRBV9	TRBJ1-1	-	-	CASSVAAGSRNTEAFF	TGTGCCAGCAGCGTAGCTGCGGGTTCCAGGAACACTGAAGCTTTCTTT
TRBV4-1	TRBJ1-2	-	-	CASSQETGEPYGYTF	TGCGCCAGCAGCCAAGAGACAGGAGAACCTTATGGCTACACCTTC
TRBV29-1	TRBJ2-7	-	-	CSVAYGSPGYEQYF	TGCAGCGTCGCCTATGGTAGCCCCGGCTACGAGCAGTACTTC
TRBV27	TRBJ2-1	-	TRBD2	CASKIGLAGGGSYNEQFF	TGTGCCAGCAAGATCGGCCTAGCGGGAGGGGGCTCCTACAATGAGCAGTTCTTC
TRBV4-3	TRBJ1-1	-	-	CASSQDLQVNTEAFF	TGCGCCAGCAGCCAAGATCTACAGGTGAACACTGAAGCTTTCTTT
TRBV6-5	TRBJ2-1	-	-	CATQLRRRSDEQFF	TGTGCCACCCAGTTAAGGCGTCGGTCGGATGAGCAGTTCTTC
TRBV7-2	TRBJ2-5	-	-	CASSLYWETQYF	TGTGCCAGCAGCTTATACTGGGAGACCCAGTACTTC
TRBV5-1	TRBJ1-1	once	-	CASSLPSGNTEAFF	TGCGCCAGCAGCCTCCCGAGCGGGAACACTGAAGCTTTCTTT
TRBV20-1	TRBJ2-1	-	-	CSAAQGYNEQFF	TGCAGTGCTGCACAGGGCTACAATGAGCAGTTCTTC
TRBV3-1	TRBJ2-5	-	-	CASSPQGLQETQYF	TGTGCCAGCAGCCCACAGGGATTACAAGAGACCCAGTACTTC
TRBV29-1	TRBJ2-1	-	TRBD2	CSVRPSGSYNEQFF	TGCAGCGTTCGCCCTAGCGGGAGCTACAATGAGCAGTTCTTC
TRBV3-1	TRBJ2-5	-	TRBD2	CASSQVSGSVETQYF	TGTGCCAGCAGCCAAGTCAGCGGGAGTGTAGAGACCCAGTACTTC
TRBV3-1	TRBJ2-3	-	TRBD2	CASSPQASGGGTDTQYF	TGTGCCAGCAGCCCTCAGGCTAGCGGGGGGGGCACAGATACGCAGTATTTT
TRBV30	TRBJ1-1	-	-	CAWRDREITEAFF	TGTGCCTGGCGCGACCGTGAGATCACTGAAGCTTTCTTT
TRBV20-1	TRBJ2-1	-	-	CSARGRKENEQFF	TGCAGTGCTAGGGGGAGAAAGGAAAATGAGCAGTTCTTC
TRBV6-2/TRBV6-3	TRBJ2-7	-	-	CASRGPSAYEQYF	TGTGCCAGTAGAGGGCCGAGCGCCTACGAGCAGTACTTC
TRBV20-1	TRBJ2-6	-	-	CSASPGANVLTF	TGCAGTGCTTCCCCGGGGGCCAACGTCCTGACTTTC
TRBV20-1	TRBJ1-1	-	-	CSASQPMNTEAFF	TGCAGTGCTAGCCAGCCCATGAACACTGAAGCTTTCTTT
TRBV9	TRBJ1-2	-	-	CASSGDGINHTF	TGTGCCAGCAGCGGGGACGGGATAAACCACACCTTC
TRBV3-1	TRBJ1-5	once	-	CASSQEARQPQHF	TGTGCCAGCAGCCAAGAAGCTCGGCAGCCCCAGCATTTT
TRBV29-1	TRBJ1-1	-	TRBD1	CSAWDRDSEAFF	TGCAGCGCTTGGGACAGGGACTCTGAAGCTTTCTTT
TRBV20-1	TRBJ1-6	-	-	CSARVGRVRNSPLHF	TGCAGTGCTAGAGTGGGGCGCGTACGGAATTCACCCCTCCACTTT
TRBV19	TRBJ1-1	-	-	CASRGMNTEAFF	TGTGCCAGTAGGGGAATGAACACTGAAGCTTTCTTT
TRBV28	TRBJ1-2	-	-	CASSVQGSGYTF	TGTGCCAGCAGTGTGCAGGGTAGTGGCTACACCTTC
TRBV5-6	TRBJ1-4	-	-	CASGHRGIRSEKLFF	TGTGCCAGCGGCCACCGCGGGATTAGGAGTGAAAAACTGTTTTTT
TRBV11-2	TRBJ2-1	once	TRBD1	CASSYGTGNNEQFF	TGTGCCAGCAGCTACGGGACAGGGAACAATGAGCAGTTCTTC
TRBV2	TRBJ2-5	-	-	CASNRAMGSRETQYF	TGTGCCAGCAATCGAGCAATGGGGAGTCGAGAGACCCAGTACTTC
TRBV12-3/TRBV12-4	TRBJ2-5	few	-	CASSPRTGQETQYF	TGTGCCAGCAGTCCCCGGACGGGACAAGAGACCCAGTACTTC
TRBV11-2	TRBJ2-3	-	-	CASSSGSFSTDTQYF	TGTGCCAGCAGCAGTGGGAGTTTTAGCACAGATACGCAGTATTTT
TRBV29-1	TRBJ2-6	-	-	CSVEEGPLSGANVLTF	TGCAGCGTTGAAGAGGGGCCCCTCTCTGGGGCCAACGTCCTGACTTTC
TRBV30	TRBJ1-3	-	-	CASRGAISGNTIYF	TGTGCCTCGAGGGGGGCTATCTCTGGAAACACCATATATTTT
TRBV20-1	TRBJ2-2	once	TRBD1	CSVPTGPGELFF	TGCAGTGTTCCGACAGGGCCCGGGGAGCTGTTTTTT
TRBV7-2	TRBJ1-1	-	-	CASSLNTSYAEAFF	TGTGCCAGCAGCTTAAATACGAGCTACGCTGAAGCTTTCTTT
TRBV9	TRBJ1-5	-	-	CASSVDPDQPQHF	TGTGCCAGCAGCGTAGATCCTGATCAGCCCCAGCATTTT
TRBV29-1	TRBJ1-2	-	-	CSVWGIAYGYTF	TGCAGCGTTTGGGGGATCGCCTATGGCTACACCTTC
TRBV5-4	TRBJ2-5	-	TRBD1	CASSLRDSQETQYF	TGTGCCAGCAGCTTGAGGGACAGTCAAGAGACCCAGTACTTC